A single TCR beta chain is shown here with its context. Its matching antigen is unknown. The CDR3 loop spans 13 amino acids. Per germline, CDR1 SGHAT and CDR2 FQNNGV. Between the trimmed V and J ends, which lost 8 bases and 7 bases, there was a span of 17 bases. Using its own MiXCR run on the 5' RACE reads, TCRdb lists one record per CDR3 protein. The profile shows hundreds of thousands of distinct CDR3 sequences, over 25% of them singletons. The data belong to a study of identical twins' blood T cells. Findings of the study overall: Each donor's most abundant TCRbeta clonotypes shared more CDR3 sequences with her twin than unrelated donors.

The V call is TRBV11-2, the J call TRBJ1-2; D perhaps matches TRBD1 (6 bases). Sequencing input: PBMCs. This clonotype was obtained from a woman aged 18-55 years in good health. CDR3 in amino acids: CASLQGFLSGYTF. The CDR3 bases are TGTGCCAGCCTGCAGGGGTTCTTGTCTGGCTACACCTTC.